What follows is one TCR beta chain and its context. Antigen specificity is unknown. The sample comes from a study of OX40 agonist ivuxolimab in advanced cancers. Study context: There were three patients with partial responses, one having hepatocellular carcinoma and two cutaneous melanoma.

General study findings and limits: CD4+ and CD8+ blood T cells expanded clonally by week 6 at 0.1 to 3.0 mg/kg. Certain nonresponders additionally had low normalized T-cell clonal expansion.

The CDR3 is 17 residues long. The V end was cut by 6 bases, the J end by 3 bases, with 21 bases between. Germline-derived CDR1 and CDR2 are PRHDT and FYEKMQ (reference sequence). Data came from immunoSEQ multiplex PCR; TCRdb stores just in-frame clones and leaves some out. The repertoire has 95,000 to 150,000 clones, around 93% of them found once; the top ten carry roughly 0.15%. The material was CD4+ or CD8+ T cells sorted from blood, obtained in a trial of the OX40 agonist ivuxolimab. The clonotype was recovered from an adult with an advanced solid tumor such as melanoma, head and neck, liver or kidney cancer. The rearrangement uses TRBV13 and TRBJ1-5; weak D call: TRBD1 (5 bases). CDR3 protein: CASSYRRDGGTNQPQHF. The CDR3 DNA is TGTGCCAGCAGTTACCGCCGGGACGGTGGTACCAATCAGCCCCAGCATTTT.